The 25 T cell receptor beta chains reported below all come from one sample, sequenced in a study of CD8+CD57+ T cells in acquired aplastic anemia. Selection for sequencing was limited to patients who had shown CD8+CD57+ cell expansion by flow cytometry. Genomic DNA, serving as template, underwent TCR beta VDJ and CDR3 profiling. TCRdb independently ran MiXCR on the reads; one entry per CDR3 protein. The table records 400,000 to 600,000 distinct CDR3 sequences, less than 35% of them present only once. The sequenced sample was sorted CD4+, CD8+, or CD8+CD57+ T cells (not recorded which) from PBMCs. These receptors were taken from a human donor with aplastic anemia.

The J gene is TRBJ2-7, the V gene TRBV6-1; TRBD1 matches 9 bases. CDR1 MNHNS and CDR2 SASEGT come from the germline V gene. The CDR3 has 14 amino acids. With V trimmed by 5 bases and J by 7 bases, 9 bases remained unmatched. CDR3 DNA sequence: TGTGCCAGCAGTCCCCGGACAGGGGTTGGAGAGCAGTACTTC. This gives the protein CASSPRTGVGEQYF.

Many counts were recorded for this clonotype. The gene calls are TRBV7-3 and TRBJ2-5; 8 bases line up with TRBD2. There are 13 residues in the CDR3. Germline CDR1 SGHTA, CDR2 FQGTGA. V lost 5 bases, J lost 5 bases, and 4 bases stayed unmatched. CDR3 protein: CASSPGGRETQYF. The CDR3 DNA sequence: TGTGCCAGCAGCCCGGGGGGGAGGGAGACCCAGTACTTC.

Comment on this clonotype: Being one base from a much bigger clone, this may be a read error. The chain links TRBV10-3 to TRBJ2-1; unclear D gene. Germline V gene sequence: CDR1 ENHRY, CDR2 SYGVKD. The CDR3 has 13 residues. CDR3 region: CASSLAIYNERFF. CDR3 DNA sequence: TGTGCCAGCAGTCTCGCAATCTACAATGAGCGGTTCTTC.

The chain combines TRBV19 with TRBJ1-2; 9 bases match TRBD1. Losses at the gene ends were 6 bases for V and 5 bases for J; bases not matched to a gene: 7. This CDR3 has 14 amino acids. From germline, CDR1 is LNHDA and CDR2 SQIVND (reference sequence). The CDR3 reads CASRDLGQGYGYTF. The CDR3 DNA sequence: TGTGCCAGTAGGGATCTGGGACAGGGTTATGGCTACACCTTC.

This clonotype was seen many times. This rearrangement joins TRBV10-1 to TRBJ2-7, with D possibly being TRBD2 (5 bases). Trimming removed 3 bases from V and 4 bases from J, with 10 bases in between. The CDR3 contains 13 residues. The germline V gene has CDR1 WNHNN and CDR2 SYGVQD (reference sequence). The CDR3 protein is CASSDGVSYEQYF. Here the CDR3 DNA reads TGCGCCAGCAGTGACGGGGTATCTTACGAGCAGTACTTC.

This clonotype was found a few times. The rearrangement joins TRBV5-5 to TRBJ1-5; 9 nucleotides line up with TRBD1. This CDR3 is built from 14 residues. The J segment lost 4 bases and the V segment lost 3 bases, leaving 2 bases of the junction unmatched. CDR1 is SGHKS and CDR2 is YYEKEE in the germline V gene (reference sequence). The CDR3 protein is CASSWDRENQPQHF. CDR3 coding DNA: TGTGCCAGCAGCTGGGACAGGGAGAATCAGCCCCAGCATTTT.

Regarding this clonotype: A much more abundant neighbour one base away suggests this may be a read error. This chain connects TRBV7-2 to TRBJ2-5, with 7 bases fitting TRBD2. Germline CDR1 is SGHTA and CDR2 is FQGNSA. The CDR3 has 14 residues. V shed 4 bases and J 11 bases; nucleotides not matched to a gene: 13. CDR3 DNA: TGTGCCAGCAGCTCCCTCCCCTTAGCGGGTGGACAGTACTTC. Translating it yields CASSSLPLAGGQYF.

This clonotype came up many times. The chain links TRBV2 to TRBJ1-5; D remains ambiguous. V was pared by 6 bases and J by 5 bases, with 11 bases between. Germline CDR1 is SNHLY and CDR2 is FYNNEI. This CDR3 is built from 13 residues. For the CDR3, the DNA is TGTGCCAGCAGGCTCGACAATTATCAGCCCCAGCATTTT. Translated, it gives CASRLDNYQPQHF.

CDR3 amino acids: CATARGPDNNEQFF. The CDR3 DNA is TGTGCCACCGCCCGGGGGCCAGACAACAATGAGCAGTTCTTC. V is TRBV19 and J is TRBJ2-1, with D perhaps assigned TRBD1 or TRBD2 (6 bases each). In germline, CDR1 is LNHDA, CDR2 SQIVND (reference sequence). The CDR3 spans 14 residues. V was shortened by 10 bases and J by 5 bases, with 18 bases between the two germline ends. The complete variable domain, with remaining parts taken from reference TRBV19 and TRBJ2-1, reads DGGITQSPKYLFRKEGQNVTLSCEQNLNHDAMYWYRQDPGQGLRLIYYSQIVNDFQKGDIAEGYSVSREKKESFPLTVTSAQKNPTAFYLCATARGPDNNEQFFGPGTRLTVL.

Concerning this clonotype itself: A much larger clone differs by one base, so this may be a read error. DNA of the CDR3: TGTGCCAGCAGCTTTGGGGGTTTGAGCACTGAAGCTTTCTTT. Its translation: CASSFGGLSTEAFF. The chain couples TRBV25-1 to TRBJ1-1, with D possibly being TRBD1 (5 bases). Germline V CDR1 and CDR2: MGHDK, SYGVNS. CDR3 length: 14 amino acids. Trimming cost V 6 bases and J 4 bases, with 15 bases left between them.

Ten or more counts support this clonotype. The chain carries TRBV20-1 and TRBJ1-1; no clear D gene. The CDR3 length is 12 residues. Between the trimmed V and J ends, which lost 5 bases and 0 bases, there was a span of 7 bases. The germline V gene encodes CDR1 DFQATT and CDR2 SNEGSKA (reference sequence). The CDR3 region has the DNA TGCAGTGCTTTAGGTCTGAACACTGAAGCTTTCTTT. This translates into CSALGLNTEAFF.

This clonotype came up a few times. The rearrangement joins TRBV2 to TRBJ2-5; D ambiguous. Looked up from germline, CDR1 is SNHLY and CDR2 is FYNNEI. CDR3 length: 14 amino acids. V lost 2 bases to trimming and J lost 3 bases, with 10 bases between them. The CDR3 loop is CASSERLPEETQYF. The CDR3, as DNA: TGTGCCAGCAGTGAACGGTTGCCGGAAGAGACCCAGTACTTC.

This clonotype came up many times. The CDR3 DNA reads TGTGCCAGTAGTATAGCCTCAGGGGCACTGAACACTGAAGCTTTCTTT. Translated: CASSIASGALNTEAFF. This chain links TRBV19 with TRBJ1-1, with a possible D match to TRBD1 (6 bases). Per the germline V gene, CDR1 is LNHDA and CDR2 is SQIVND (reference sequence). V was pared by 1 base and J by 0 bases, with 12 bases between. The CDR3 is 16 residues long.

The chain recombines TRBV11-2 with TRBJ1-6; 9 bases are shared with TRBD1. Per germline, CDR1 SGHAT and CDR2 FQNNGV. The CDR3 extends over 19 amino acids. Trimming removed 5 bases from V and 0 bases from J; junction bases left unmatched: 11. The CDR3 nucleotides are TGTGCCAGCAGCAATAGCCGGGACAGGGTGGACTCCTATAATTCACCCCTCCACTTT. Residues: CASSNSRDRVDSYNSPLHF.

This chain joins TRBV20-1 and TRBJ2-1, with 7 bases matching TRBD2. Germline-derived CDR1 and CDR2 are DFQATT and SNEGSKA (reference sequence). The CDR3 spans 14 residues. Germline trimming cut 3 bases from V and 3 bases from J; bases unmatched to any gene: 5. The CDR3 loop reads CSASQREYYNEQFF. CDR3 coding DNA: TGCAGTGCTAGCCAGCGGGAATACTACAATGAGCAGTTCTTC.

This sequence joins TRBV29-1 and TRBJ2-7; 7 bases are shared with TRBD1. The germline V gene has CDR1 SQVTM and CDR2 ANQGSEA. The CDR3 loop spans 13 amino acids. V shed 4 bases and J 5 bases; nucleotides not matched to a gene: 8. CDR3 DNA sequence: TGCAGCGTTGGAGGGGGCGGCGGTGACGAGCAGTACTTC. Its protein product is CSVGGGGGDEQYF.

This clonotype was found many times. This chain uses TRBV7-2 with TRBJ2-4; D may be TRBD1 or TRBD2 (6 bases each). Trimming cost V 1 base and J 9 bases, with 10 bases left between them. CDR3 length: 13 residues. Germline loops: CDR1 SGHTA, CDR2 FQGNSA. CDR3 region: CASSLGGAGIQYF. CDR3 DNA: TGTGCCAGCAGCTTAGGGGGGGCTGGCATTCAGTACTTC.

Many counts were recorded for this clonotype. V and J are TRBV10-3 and TRBJ2-7; tentative D call: TRBD2 (6 bases). Per germline, CDR1 ENHRY and CDR2 SYGVKD. The V end was cut by 0 bases, the J end by 5 bases, with 11 bases between. This CDR3 has 14 residues. As DNA, the CDR3 is TGTGCCATCAGTGAGTCACGGGGGTACAACGAGCAGTACTTC. It translates to CAISESRGYNEQYF.

This clonotype was picked up many times. This rearrangement joins TRBV12-3 or TRBV12-4 to TRBJ1-6; TRBD1 matches at 9 bases. The CDR3 consists of 14 residues. V shed 6 bases, J shed 9 bases, and the junction held 6 bases outside the gene matches. The CDR3 DNA sequence: TGTGCCAGCAGCTGGACAGGGGAAGCTTCACCCCTCCACTTT. Its translation: CASSWTGEASPLHF.

The count of this clonotype is one. A much larger clone lies one base from this, so it may be a read error. The rearrangement links TRBV7-2 to TRBJ1-6; tentatively, D is TRBD1 (6 bases). The V end lost 3 bases, the J end lost 10 bases, and 16 bases lay between the germline ends. Germline V gives CDR1 SGHTA, CDR2 FQGNSA. The CDR3 is 15 residues long. CDR3 protein: CTSSFKQGLDSPLHF. Here the CDR3 DNA reads TGTACCAGCAGCTTCAAACAGGGTTTAGACTCACCCCTCCACTTT.

This clonotype was seen a few times. The CDR3 region is CASSQPGGTGRYSPLHF. For the CDR3, the DNA is TGCGCCAGCAGCCAACCTGGGGGGACAGGGCGGTATTCACCCCTCCACTTT. The chain recombines TRBV4-1 with TRBJ1-6; 9 bases match TRBD1. In germline, CDR1 is MGHRA, CDR2 YSYEKL. The CDR3 totals 17 residues. Unmatched junction bases numbered 10, after V lost 2 bases and J lost 8 bases.

V usage is TRBV2 and J usage is TRBJ1-4; 7 positions match TRBD1. V trimming: 4 bases; J trimming: 9 bases; junction bases outside the gene matches: 2. Germline V CDR1 and CDR2: SNHLY, FYNNEI. This CDR3 comprises 12 residues. DNA of the CDR3: TGTGCCAGCAGTGCGGACAGGAAAAAACTGTTTTTT. Protein: CASSADRKKLFF.

In this sample, this clonotype turned up many times. The chain recombines TRBV6-1 with TRBJ2-7; D might be TRBD1 (6 bases). The CDR3 contains 11 residues. CDR1 is MNHNS, CDR2 SASEGT, per germline. V was shortened by 6 bases and J by 6 bases, with 9 bases between the two germline ends. The CDR3 nucleotides read TGTGCCAGCAGACAGGGAGCCGAGCAGTACTTC. Translated, it gives CASRQGAEQYF.

This clonotype has at least ten counts. This sequence joins TRBV7-8 and TRBJ1-6; the D is unclear. Trimming left V 6 bases short and J 9 bases short, with 9 bases between. Germline values: CDR1 SGHVS, CDR2 FQNEAQ. The CDR3 totals 12 residues. The CDR3 coding sequence is TGTGCCAGCAGTGCACGCGGTTCACCCCTCCACTTT. Amino acid sequence: CASSARGSPLHF.

There are many counts of this clonotype. This sequence joins TRBV10-3 and TRBJ2-2; D remains unclear. CDR1 and CDR2 from the germline V gene are ENHRY and SYGVKD. V lost 9 bases, J lost 1 base, and 6 bases lay in between. The CDR3 runs to 12 residues. CDR3 DNA: TGTGCCATTAACAGGAACACCGGGGAGCTGTTTTTT. It is translated as CAINRNTGELFF.